This T cell receptor (beta chain) stems from a study of siplizumab effects on memory and regulatory T cells. Study-wide results and caveats: No more than a minor fraction of alloreactive clones could be traced back to unstimulated subsets. Roughly 80-95% of proliferating CD4+ or CD8+ clones lacked a naive or memory phenotype that could be assigned. It was never confirmed that proliferating Tregs from siplizumab cultures were suppressive. Versus approximately 27% in controls, the mappable alloreactive CD4+ clones averaged around 65% Treg-derived with siplizumab.

Profiled with immunoSEQ multiplex PCR; TCRdb holds only in-frame clones, not every one. The sample holds 57,000 or so clones, 79% seen once. About this clone: Antigen specificity is unknown.

The germline V and J ends were trimmed by 8 bases and 3 bases, with 8 bases remaining between them. CDR1 is SGHAT and CDR2 is FQNNGV in the germline V gene. This CDR3 region has 12 residues. Material for sequencing was memory CD4+ T cells sorted from blood. This sequence originates from a human donor in good health. The chain links TRBV11-2 to TRBJ1-3; D call uncertain. CDR3 loop: CASAVVGNTIYF. CDR3 nucleotide sequence: TGTGCCAGCGCTGTCGTTGGAAACACCATATATTTT. The variable domain in full, with the rest retrieved from reference TRBV11-2 and TRBJ1-3, is EAGVAQSPRYKIIEKRQSVAFWCNPISGHATLYWYQQILGQGPKLLIQFQNNGVVDDSQLPKDRFSAERLKGVDSTLKIQPAKLEDSAVYLCASAVVGNTIYFGEGSWLTVV.